This TCR beta chain was captured by sequencing in a study of blood T cell repertoires in COVID-19. Study-wide context: Recovered status applied to Cohort 3 donors who had two consecutive negative PCRs. It also applied to those with clearance or with symptom resolution. The analysed material was cDNA or gDNA that came from T cells, B-cell-depleted T cells, or PBMCs. Spain, Italy and the United States supplied samples that represented acute and convalescent COVID-19.

Method: immunoSEQ multiplex PCR; TCRdb's copy keeps in-frame clones and lacks some. The table records 250,000 to 350,000 clones, around 90% of them present only once. Cohort allocation depended upon clinical history that participants reported. Germline CDR1 is SGHRS and CDR2 is YFSETQ. V gave up 2 bases and J gave up 1 base, with 18 bases separating them. CDR3 length equals 17 residues. Sequencing input: PBMCs or T cells enriched from blood (not recorded which). The sequence was obtained from a woman aged 55-70 years in a cohort exposed to, infected with or recovered from COVID-19 (not recorded which). V usage is TRBV5-1 and J usage is TRBJ1-1; D perhaps matches TRBD1 (6 bases). The CDR3 loop is CASSLTGPSSKNTEAFF. Written as DNA, the CDR3 is TGCGCCAGCAGCTTAACAGGGCCGAGCTCTAAGAACACTGAAGCTTTCTTT.